A selection of T cell receptor beta chains follows, all from one sample in a study of CD8 T cells in ankylosing spondylitis. A single record per CDR3 protein comes from TCRdb applying MiXCR to the 5' RACE reads. The sample shows under 170,000 distinct CDR3 sequences, approximately 44% of them seen only once. Sequenced material: synovial fluid, either unsorted or a sorted T cell fraction (not recorded which). These receptors all come from a male donor with ankylosing spondylitis. CDR3s include the opening cysteine and the closing phenylalanine or tryptophan. The order of the fields is D gene, V gene, J gene, clone size, CDR3 DNA, CDR3 protein. A D gene is named only where the DNA matches it firmly. Some rows mark clone size as missing; the rest say once, few, many or name a class of expanded clone.

.	TRBV4-3	TRBJ1-5	many	TGCGCCAGCAGCCAAGATAGGGGGGTCGGACGGTCCCAGCATTTT	CASSQDRGVGRSQHF
TRBD1	TRBV19	TRBJ2-3	few	TGTGCCAGTAGTCTCGGACAGGGGATTGATACGCAGTATTTT	CASSLGQGIDTQYF
.	TRBV5-1	TRBJ1-2	.	TGCGCCAGCAGAGGACAAACTAACTATGGCTACACCTTC	CASRGQTNYGYTF
.	TRBV7-8	TRBJ2-1	few	TGTGCCAGCAGCTTAGTCACAGGCTCCTACAATGAGCAGTTCTTC	CASSLVTGSYNEQFF
TRBD2	TRBV5-1	TRBJ2-1	.	TGCGCCAGCAGCACCTCACTAGCGGGAGGGCCTAATGAGCAGTTCTTC	CASSTSLAGGPNEQFF
.	TRBV10-2	TRBJ2-7	.	TGCGCCAGCAAGGCTAGCGCCACTACCCCCTACGAGCAGTACTTC	CASKASATTPYEQYF
TRBD1	TRBV10-3	TRBJ2-1	.	TGTGCCATCAGTGAGTCGTGGACAGGGGGGGTGAATGAGCAGTTCTTC	CAISESWTGGVNEQFF
TRBD1	TRBV29-1	TRBJ2-1	.	TGCAGCGTGGTTCAGGGGACAGGATACAATGAGCAGTTCTTC	CSVVQGTGYNEQFF
TRBD1	TRBV7-9	TRBJ2-3	.	TGTGCCAGCAGCCTCCATGACAGGGGCAAAAGCACAGATACGCAGTATTTT	CASSLHDRGKSTDTQYF
.	TRBV11-1	TRBJ2-3	few	TGTGCCAGCAGCCCCCCCAACCGACCCGATGGAGCACACACAGATACGCAGTATTTT	CASSPPNRPDGAHTDTQYF
.	TRBV2	TRBJ1-1	.	TGTGCCAGCGGGTGGGGGGCTAGTGACATGAACACTGAAGCTTTCTTT	CASGWGASDMNTEAFF
.	TRBV4-3	TRBJ2-1	.	TGCGCCAGCAGCCAAGACGCCGGCCACAATGAGCAGTTCTTC	CASSQDAGHNEQFF
.	TRBV6-5	TRBJ2-3	.	TGTGCCAGCAGTTACGACGTAGCAGCTAGCACAGATACGCAGTATTTT	CASSYDVAASTDTQYF
.	TRBV7-9	TRBJ2-5	.	TGTGCCAGCAGCTTAGTACGGCAAGAGACCCAGTACTTC	CASSLVRQETQYF
.	TRBV12-3/TRBV12-4	TRBJ2-1	.	TGTGCCAGCAGTTTACAAAGCGTACCCTACAATGAGCAGTTCTTC	CASSLQSVPYNEQFF
.	TRBV12-3/TRBV12-4	TRBJ1-4	.	TGTGCCAGCAGCCTCTCCAGGGGCTCGAATGAAAAACTGTTTTTT	CASSLSRGSNEKLFF
TRBD2	TRBV6-2/TRBV6-3	TRBJ2-1	once	TGTGCCAGTACCGGGACTAGCGCTTACAATGAGCAGTTCTTC	CASTGTSAYNEQFF
TRBD1	TRBV28	TRBJ2-7	few	TGTGCCAGCAGCTCGGGACAGGTCCCGTACGAGCAGTACTTC	CASSSGQVPYEQYF
.	TRBV12-3/TRBV12-4	TRBJ2-5	.	TGTGCCAGCAAGTGGACTCACCAAGAGACCCAGTACTTC	CASKWTHQETQYF
.	TRBV5-1	TRBJ1-1	many	TGCGCCAGCAGCCCCGGACTGTCGGACACTGAAGCTTTCTTT	CASSPGLSDTEAFF
TRBD1	TRBV5-1	TRBJ1-1	.	TGCGCCAGCAGCTTGTGGGACAGGGTCAGCGGCACTGAAGCTTTCTTT	CASSLWDRVSGTEAFF
.	TRBV28	TRBJ2-1	few	TGTGCCAGCAGTTTAGGGACATCCCACAATGAGCAGTTCTTC	CASSLGTSHNEQFF
.	TRBV4-3	TRBJ2-1	.	TGCGCCAGCAGCCAAGATGAGGGGCGGGTGAGCAATGAGCAGTTCTTC	CASSQDEGRVSNEQFF
.	TRBV11-2	TRBJ1-1	few	TGTGCCAGCAGCTTAGATTTGAGTACTGAAGCTTTCTTT	CASSLDLSTEAFF
TRBD1	TRBV7-9	TRBJ2-7	.	TGTGCCAGCAGCCCCCCGGTGGGACAGGCCCCCGGCTACGAGCAGTACTTC	CASSPPVGQAPGYEQYF
.	TRBV4-2	TRBJ2-5	few	TGTGCCAGCAGCCAAGATCTCGGGGGACACCAAGAGACCCAGTACTTC	CASSQDLGGHQETQYF
.	TRBV28	TRBJ2-7	.	TGTGCCAGCAGTTCGACAGGCTACGAGCAGTACTTC	CASSSTGYEQYF
.	TRBV20-1	TRBJ2-4	.	TGCAGTGCTAGAGCCTCGCAGGGGCGTAAGAACATTCAGTACTTC	CSARASQGRKNIQYF
.	TRBV28	TRBJ2-7	.	TGTGCCAGCAGTTTTGGGGAGAGCTCCTACGAGCAGTACTTC	CASSFGESSYEQYF
TRBD2	TRBV6-2/TRBV6-3	TRBJ2-7	few	TGTGCCAGCAGTACCCCGGGACTAGCGGGACGCTCCTACGAGCAGTACTTC	CASSTPGLAGRSYEQYF
TRBD2	TRBV10-3	TRBJ2-1	once	TGTGCCATATCTAGCGGGGTCTACAATGAGCAGTTCTTC	CAISSGVYNEQFF
TRBD1	TRBV11-1	TRBJ2-1	.	TGTGCCAGCAGCTTCTCCAACGGATACAGGGGGACTTCTCTCAATGAGCAGTTCTTC	CASSFSNGYRGTSLNEQFF
TRBD2	TRBV20-1	TRBJ2-2	few	TGCAGTGCCCTGAGGGCTAGCGGGAGTGCCACCGGGGAGCTGTTTTTT	CSALRASGSATGELFF
TRBD2	TRBV28	TRBJ2-3	.	TGTGCCAGCAGTCAAACGGGGACTAGCGTCACAGATACGCAGTATTTT	CASSQTGTSVTDTQYF
.	TRBV7-9	TRBJ1-2	.	TGTGCCAGCAGCCCTCGTCCGAGGGTTGATGGTGGCTACACCTTC	CASSPRPRVDGGYTF
TRBD2	TRBV5-1	TRBJ2-1	.	TGCGCCACCTCCATATTAGAAGCGGGGGTATACAATGAGCAGTTCTTC	CATSILEAGVYNEQFF